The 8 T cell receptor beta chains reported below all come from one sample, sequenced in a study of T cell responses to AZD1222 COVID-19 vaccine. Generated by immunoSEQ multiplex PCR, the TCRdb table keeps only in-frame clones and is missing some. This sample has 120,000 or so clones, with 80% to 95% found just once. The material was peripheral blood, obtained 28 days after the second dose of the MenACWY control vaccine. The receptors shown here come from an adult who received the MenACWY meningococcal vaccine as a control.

CDR3 amino acids: CASSGYGTYEAFF. The CDR3 DNA reads as TGTGCCAGCAGTGGCTACGGAACGTATGAAGCTTTCTTT. The rearrangement joins TRBV25-1 to TRBJ1-1; no reliable D call. The CDR3 extends over 13 amino acids. The germline V gene has CDR1 MGHDK and CDR2 SYGVNS. Trimming removed 4 bases from V and 7 bases from J, with 13 bases in between.

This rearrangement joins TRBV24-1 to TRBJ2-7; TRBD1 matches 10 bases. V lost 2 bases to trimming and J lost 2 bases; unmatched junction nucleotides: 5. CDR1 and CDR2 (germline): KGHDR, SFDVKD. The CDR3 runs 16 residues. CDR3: CATSDSGQGNPYEQYF. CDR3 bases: TGTGCCACCAGTGATTCGGGACAGGGGAACCCCTACGAGCAGTACTTC.

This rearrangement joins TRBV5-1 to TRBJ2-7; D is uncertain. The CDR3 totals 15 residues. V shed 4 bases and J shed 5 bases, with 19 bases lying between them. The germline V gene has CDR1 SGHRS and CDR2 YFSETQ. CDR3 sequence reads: CASSNPTTNPDEQYF. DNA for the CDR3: TGCGCCAGCAGCAATCCCACGACAAATCCGGACGAGCAGTACTTC.

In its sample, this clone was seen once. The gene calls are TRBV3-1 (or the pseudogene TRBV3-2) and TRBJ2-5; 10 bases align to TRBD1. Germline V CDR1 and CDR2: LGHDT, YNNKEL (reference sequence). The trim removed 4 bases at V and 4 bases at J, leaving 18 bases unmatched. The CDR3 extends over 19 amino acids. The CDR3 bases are TGTGCCAGCAGCCTCTCGCCCCCGACCGCCTGGACAGGGGGAGAGACCCAGTACTTC. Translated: CASSLSPPTAWTGGETQYF.

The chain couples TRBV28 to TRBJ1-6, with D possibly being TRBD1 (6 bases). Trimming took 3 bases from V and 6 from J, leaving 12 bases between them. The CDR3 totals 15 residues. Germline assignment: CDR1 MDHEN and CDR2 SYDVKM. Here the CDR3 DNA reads TGTGCCAGCAGTTTCATAGGACAGAGTAATTCACCCCTCCACTTT. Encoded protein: CASSFIGQSNSPLHF.

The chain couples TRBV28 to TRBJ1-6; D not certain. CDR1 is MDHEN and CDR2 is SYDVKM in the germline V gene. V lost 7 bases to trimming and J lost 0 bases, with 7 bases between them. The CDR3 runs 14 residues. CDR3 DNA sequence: TGTGCCAGCAATCCAGCCTCCTATAATTCACCCCTCCACTTT. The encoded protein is CASNPASYNSPLHF.

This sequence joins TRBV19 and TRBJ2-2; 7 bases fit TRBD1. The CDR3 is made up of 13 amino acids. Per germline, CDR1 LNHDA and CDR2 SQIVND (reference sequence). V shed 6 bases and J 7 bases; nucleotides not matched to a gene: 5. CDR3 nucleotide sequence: TGTGCCAGTAGGGACAGGAGTCACGGGGAGCTGTTTTTT. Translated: CASRDRSHGELFF.

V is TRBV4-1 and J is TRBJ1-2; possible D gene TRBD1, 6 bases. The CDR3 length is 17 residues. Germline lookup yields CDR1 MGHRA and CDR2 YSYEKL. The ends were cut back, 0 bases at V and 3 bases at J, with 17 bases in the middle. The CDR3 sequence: CASSQEAFRRTDYGYTF. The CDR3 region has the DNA TGCGCCAGCAGCCAAGAGGCGTTCAGGAGGACAGACTATGGCTACACCTTC.